The sequence of this T cell receptor (beta chain) was determined in a study of spatial heterogeneity in lung cancer. In the study overall: Available PBMC from follow-up, collected a median of roughly 26 months after resection, underwent sequencing. Detection consistently captured more beta-chain sequences than alpha-chain sequences.

The sample's time point: blood at routine non-recurrence follow-up after resection. The V end lost 4 bases, the J end lost 1 base, and 14 bases lay between the germline ends. The CDR3 consists of 15 residues. The germline CDR1 and CDR2 sequences are DFQATT and SNEGSKA (reference sequence). TCRdb re-called the 5' RACE reads through MiXCR, storing one row per CDR3 protein. The table records under 75,000 distinct CDR3 sequences, about 9.5% of them present only once. There are many counts of this clonotype. The TCR originated in a female donor with early-stage non-small cell lung cancer. The sequences come from PBMCs, collected at follow-up. The genes are TRBV20-1 and TRBJ1-3; possibly TRBD1 for D (6 bases). The chain's CDR3 is CSAIQGLSSGNTIYF. For the CDR3, the DNA is TGCAGTGCTATACAGGGCCTTTCATCTGGAAACACCATATATTTT.